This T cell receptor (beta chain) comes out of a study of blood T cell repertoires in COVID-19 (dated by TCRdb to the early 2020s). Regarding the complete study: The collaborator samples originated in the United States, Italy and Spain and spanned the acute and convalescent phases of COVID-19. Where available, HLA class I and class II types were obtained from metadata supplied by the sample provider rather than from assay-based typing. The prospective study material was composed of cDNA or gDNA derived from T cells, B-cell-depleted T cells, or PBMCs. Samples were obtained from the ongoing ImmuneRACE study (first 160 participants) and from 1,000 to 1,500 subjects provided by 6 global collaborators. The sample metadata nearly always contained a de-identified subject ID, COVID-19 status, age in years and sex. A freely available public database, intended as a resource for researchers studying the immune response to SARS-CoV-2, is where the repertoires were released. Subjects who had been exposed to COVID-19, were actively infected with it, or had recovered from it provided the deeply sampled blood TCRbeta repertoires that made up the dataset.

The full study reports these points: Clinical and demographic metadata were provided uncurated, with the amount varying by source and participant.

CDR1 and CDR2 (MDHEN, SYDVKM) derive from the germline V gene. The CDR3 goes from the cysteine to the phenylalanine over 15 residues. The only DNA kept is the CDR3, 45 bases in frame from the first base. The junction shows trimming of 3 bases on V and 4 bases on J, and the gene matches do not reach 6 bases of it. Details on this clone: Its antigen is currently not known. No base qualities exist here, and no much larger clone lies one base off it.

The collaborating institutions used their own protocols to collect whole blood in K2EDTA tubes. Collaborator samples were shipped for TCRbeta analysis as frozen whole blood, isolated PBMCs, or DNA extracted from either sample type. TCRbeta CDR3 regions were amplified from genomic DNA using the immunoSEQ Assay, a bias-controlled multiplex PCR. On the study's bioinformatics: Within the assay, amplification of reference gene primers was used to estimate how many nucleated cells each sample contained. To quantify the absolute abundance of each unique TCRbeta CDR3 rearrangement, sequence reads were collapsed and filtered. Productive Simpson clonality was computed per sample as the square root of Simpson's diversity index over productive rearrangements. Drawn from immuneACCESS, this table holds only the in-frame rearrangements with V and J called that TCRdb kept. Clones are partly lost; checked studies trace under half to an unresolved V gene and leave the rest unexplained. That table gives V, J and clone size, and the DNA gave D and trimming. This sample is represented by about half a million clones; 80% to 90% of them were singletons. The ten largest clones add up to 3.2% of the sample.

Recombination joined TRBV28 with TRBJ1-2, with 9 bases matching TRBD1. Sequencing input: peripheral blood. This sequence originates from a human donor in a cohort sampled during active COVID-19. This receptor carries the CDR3 CASSFHRGRVYGYTF. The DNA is TGTGCCAGCAGTTTTCACAGGGGGCGCGTCTATGGCTACACCTTC.